This TCR beta chain originates from a study of vaccination effects on CD4 cells after COVID-19. Germline values: CDR1 SGHRS, CDR2 YFSETQ. The CDR3 runs to 15 residues. Between the trimmed V and J ends, which lost 1 base and 2 bases, there was a span of 10 bases. This clone appeared a few times. No antigen is known for it. Assay: immunoSEQ multiplex PCR; the TCRdb copy retains only in-frame clones and omits some. The profile shows about 73,000 clones, roughly 73% of them singletons. Cells that had been cultured for 10 days were the source of isolated CD4+ T cells. Participants received two doses of either the BNT162b2 or mRNA-1273 vaccine.

This material consisted of CD4+ T cells from PBMCs cultured without peptide, taken after COVID-19 vaccination. The chain is built from TRBV5-1 and TRBJ1-5; D is perhaps TRBD1 (6 bases). The receptor was derived from a human donor who received a COVID-19 vaccine. CDR3 sequence reads: CASSLKGDGNQPQHF. CDR3 coding DNA: TGCGCCAGCAGCTTGAAGGGGGATGGCAATCAGCCCCAGCATTTT.